These 12 T cell receptor beta chains came from one sample sequenced in a study of shared clonotypes between healthy human individuals. Measured with immunoSEQ multiplex PCR; TCRdb has only the in-frame clones, and not every one. The table shows approximately 350,000 clones, with 95% to 97% occurring only once. The material sequenced was memory CD8+ T cells sorted from blood. Sample subset: CD45RO+ cells pooled with CCR7-negative TemRA cells. The receptors were sampled from a man under 40 in good health.

The chain links TRBV5-1 to TRBJ2-3; 7 positions match TRBD2. The germline CDR1 and CDR2 sequences are SGHRS and YFSETQ. CDR3 length equals 14 residues. Trimming took 2 bases from V and 3 from J; bases not matched to a gene: 3. DNA of the CDR3: TGCGCCAGCAGCTTTGGACTAGTAACAGATACGCAGTATTTT. Protein product: CASSFGLVTDTQYF.

The chain is built from TRBV5-1 and TRBJ2-3, with 11 nucleotides matching TRBD2. V dropped 4 bases and J dropped 0; count of bases not matched to a gene: 13. The CDR3 runs 19 residues. Germline loops: CDR1 SGHRS, CDR2 YFSETQ. The CDR3 protein is CASSVTGTSGVQSTDTQYF. The CDR3 DNA sequence: TGCGCCAGCAGCGTCACCGGGACTAGCGGCGTCCAGAGCACAGATACGCAGTATTTT.

This clone was picked up one time. The chain joins TRBV5-1 to TRBJ2-5, with 12 bases fitting TRBD2. There are 17 residues in the CDR3. Per germline, CDR1 SGHRS and CDR2 YFSETQ. After removal of 1 base from V and 5 bases from J, the junction contained 9 bases not matched to a gene. CDR3 sequence: CASSLMSTSGRSETQYF. In DNA, the CDR3 is TGCGCCAGCAGCTTGATGTCGACTAGCGGGAGATCCGAGACCCAGTACTTC.

V and J are TRBV9 and TRBJ2-2; D unclear. Trimming took off 1 base at V and 7 bases at J, with 14 bases between the two ends. This CDR3 has 15 amino acids. The V gene's germline CDR1 is SGDLS and CDR2 YYNGEE. The CDR3 is CASSVRATDGGELFF. DNA of the CDR3: TGTGCCAGCAGCGTAAGAGCTACGGACGGCGGGGAGCTGTTTTTT.

The genes are TRBV7-9 and TRBJ2-3; 8 bases line up with TRBD2. Germline values: CDR1 SEHNR, CDR2 FQNEAQ (reference sequence). The CDR3 runs to 15 residues. Germline trimming cut 4 bases from V and 4 bases from J; bases unmatched to any gene: 7. CDR3 sequence (DNA): TGTGCCAGCAGCTCCCGTTTAGCGGGATCAGATACGCAGTATTTT. Translated: CASSSRLAGSDTQYF.

This clone was found once. The gene calls are TRBV4-1 and TRBJ2-1; possible D gene TRBD2, 5 bases. This CDR3 spans 15 amino acids. Germline CDR1 is MGHRA and CDR2 is YSYEKL. Trimming left V 1 base short and J 4 bases short, with 11 bases between. CDR3 in amino acids: CASSQGGSNYNEQFF. The CDR3 DNA is TGCGCCAGCAGCCAAGGTGGGAGTAATTACAATGAGCAGTTCTTC.

V is TRBV6-5 and J is TRBJ2-1; TRBD2 aligns across 8 bases. CDR3 length equals 15 residues. The junction had 6 bases not matched to a gene; V was cut back by 4 bases and J by 4 bases. The germline V gene has CDR1 MNHEY and CDR2 SVGAGI. CDR3 amino acids: CASSLGGRKYNEQFF. CDR3 DNA: TGTGCCAGCAGTTTGGGCGGGAGGAAGTACAATGAGCAGTTCTTC.

The chain couples TRBV6-6 to TRBJ2-7; 7 bases fit TRBD1. The CDR3 loop spans 14 amino acids. Germline CDR1 MNHNY, CDR2 SVGAGI (reference sequence). With V trimmed by 8 bases and J by 0 bases, 7 bases remained unmatched. The CDR3 here is CASGPTGSSYEQYF. The DNA of the CDR3 is TGTGCCAGCGGCCCGACAGGGTCCTCCTACGAGCAGTACTTC.

The V call is TRBV11-2, the J call TRBJ2-4, with TRBD2 matching 7 bases. The CDR3 runs to 16 residues. The germline V gene has CDR1 SGHAT and CDR2 FQNNGV. Losses at the gene ends were 5 bases for V and 0 bases for J; bases not matched to a gene: 7. Here the CDR3 reads CASSLGLPLAKNIQYF. Here the CDR3 DNA reads TGTGCCAGCAGCCTGGGACTACCGCTAGCCAAAAACATTCAGTACTTC.

This rearrangement joins TRBV13 to TRBJ2-3; 14 nucleotides align to TRBD2. This CDR3 comprises 19 residues. Germline lookup yields CDR1 PRHDT and CDR2 FYEKMQ (reference sequence). V lost 5 bases to trimming and J lost 4 bases; unmatched junction nucleotides: 14. The chain's CDR3 is CASSHRDRGLAGDSDTQYF. CDR3 nucleotides: TGTGCCAGCAGCCACCGGGACAGGGGACTAGCGGGAGATTCAGATACGCAGTATTTT. Full variable domain (outside the CDR3, taken from reference TRBV13 and TRBJ2-3): AAGVIQSPRHLIKEKRETATLKCYPIPRHDTVYWYQQGPGQDPQFLISFYEKMQSDKGSIPDRFSAQQFSDYHSELNMSSLELGDSALYFCASSHRDRGLAGDSDTQYFGPGTRLTVL.

This clone showed up just a few times. The V and J genes are TRBV30 and TRBJ2-1; D gene uncertain. The CDR3 has 12 residues. V dropped 3 bases and J dropped 9 bases, with 12 bases sitting between them. Germline values: CDR1 GTSNPN, CDR2 SVGIG (reference sequence). The CDR3 spells CAWRVFGPEQFF. The CDR3 DNA is TGTGCCTGGAGGGTATTCGGCCCTGAGCAGTTCTTC.

The V and J genes are TRBV18 and TRBJ2-2, with D possibly matching TRBD2 (5 bases). The germline V gene encodes CDR1 KGHSH and CDR2 LQKENI. Trimming pared 3 bases from V and 2 bases from J, leaving 16 bases between. This CDR3 spans 17 amino acids. The CDR3 nucleotides are TGTGCCAGCTCACCCCTTCTCAGAAGCGGTAACACCGGGGAGCTGTTTTTT. The encoded protein is CASSPLLRSGNTGELFF.